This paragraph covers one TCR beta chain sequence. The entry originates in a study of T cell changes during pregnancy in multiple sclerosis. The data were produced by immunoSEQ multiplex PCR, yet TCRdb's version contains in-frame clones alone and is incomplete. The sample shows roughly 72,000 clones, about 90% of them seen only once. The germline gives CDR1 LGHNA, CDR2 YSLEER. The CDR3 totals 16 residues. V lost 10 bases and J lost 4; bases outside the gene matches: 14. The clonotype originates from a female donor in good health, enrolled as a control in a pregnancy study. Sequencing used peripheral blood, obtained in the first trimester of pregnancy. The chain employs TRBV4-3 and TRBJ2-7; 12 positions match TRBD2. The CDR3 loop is CATRSQLAGGRYEQYF. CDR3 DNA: TGCGCCACCCGAAGTCAGCTAGCGGGAGGGCGATACGAGCAGTACTTC.